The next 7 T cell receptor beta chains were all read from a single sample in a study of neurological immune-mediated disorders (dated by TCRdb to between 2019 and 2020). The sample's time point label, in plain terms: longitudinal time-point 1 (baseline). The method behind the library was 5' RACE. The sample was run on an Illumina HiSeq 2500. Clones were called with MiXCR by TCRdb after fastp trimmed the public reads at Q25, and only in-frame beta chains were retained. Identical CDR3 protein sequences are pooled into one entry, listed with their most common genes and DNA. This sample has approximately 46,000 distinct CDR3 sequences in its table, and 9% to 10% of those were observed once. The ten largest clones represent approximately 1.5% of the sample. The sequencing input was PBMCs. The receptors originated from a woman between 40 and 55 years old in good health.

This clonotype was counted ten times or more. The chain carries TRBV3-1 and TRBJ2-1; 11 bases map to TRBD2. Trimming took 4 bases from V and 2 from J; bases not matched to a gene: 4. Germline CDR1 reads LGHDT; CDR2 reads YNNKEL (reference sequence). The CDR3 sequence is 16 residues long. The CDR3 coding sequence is TGTGCCAGCAGCCGGGGACTAGCGGATACCTACAATGAGCAGTTCTTC. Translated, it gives CASSRGLADTYNEQFF.

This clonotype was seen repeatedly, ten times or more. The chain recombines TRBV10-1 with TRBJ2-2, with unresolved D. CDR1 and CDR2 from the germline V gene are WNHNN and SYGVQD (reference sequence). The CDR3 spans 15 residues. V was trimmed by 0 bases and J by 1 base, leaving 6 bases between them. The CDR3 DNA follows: TGCGCCAGCAGTGAGTCGGCCGGGAACACCGGGGAGCTGTTTTTT. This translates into CASSESAGNTGELFF.

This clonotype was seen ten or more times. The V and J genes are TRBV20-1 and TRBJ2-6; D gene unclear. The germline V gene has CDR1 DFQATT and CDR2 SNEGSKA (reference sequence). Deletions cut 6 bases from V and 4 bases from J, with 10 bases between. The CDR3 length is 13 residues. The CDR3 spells CSAGPPGANVLTF. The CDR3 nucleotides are TGCAGTGCCGGACCCCCGGGGGCCAACGTCCTGACTTTC.

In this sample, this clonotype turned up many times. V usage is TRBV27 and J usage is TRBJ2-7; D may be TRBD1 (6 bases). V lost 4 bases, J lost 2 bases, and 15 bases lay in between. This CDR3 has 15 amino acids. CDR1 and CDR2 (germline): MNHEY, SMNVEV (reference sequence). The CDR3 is CASSYRASGAYEQYF. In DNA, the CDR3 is TGTGCCAGCAGTTATCGGGCCTCAGGGGCCTACGAGCAGTACTTC.

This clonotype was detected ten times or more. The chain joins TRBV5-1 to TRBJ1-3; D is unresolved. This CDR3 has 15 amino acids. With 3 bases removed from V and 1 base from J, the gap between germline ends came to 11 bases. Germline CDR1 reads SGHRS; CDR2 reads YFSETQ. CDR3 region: CASSSGLTSGNTIYF. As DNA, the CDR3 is TGCGCCAGCAGCTCAGGACTGACGTCTGGAAACACCATATATTTT.

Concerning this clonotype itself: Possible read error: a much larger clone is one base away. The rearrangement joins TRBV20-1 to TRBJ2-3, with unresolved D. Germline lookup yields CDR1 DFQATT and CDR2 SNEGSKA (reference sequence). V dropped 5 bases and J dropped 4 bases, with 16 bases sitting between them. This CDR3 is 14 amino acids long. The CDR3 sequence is CSAQTSEIADTQYF. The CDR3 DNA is TGCAGTGCTCAAACATCGGAGATCGCAGATACGCAGTATTTT.

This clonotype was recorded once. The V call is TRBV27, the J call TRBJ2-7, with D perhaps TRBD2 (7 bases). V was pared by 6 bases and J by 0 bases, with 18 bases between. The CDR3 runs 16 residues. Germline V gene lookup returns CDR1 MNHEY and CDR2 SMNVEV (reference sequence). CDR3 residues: CASRSRGGGNSYEQYF. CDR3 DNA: TGTGCCAGCAGATCAAGGGGGGGCGGGAACTCCTACGAGCAGTACTTC.